This T cell receptor (beta chain) stems from a study of cytomegalovirus exposure and HLA in healthy donors. Findings and limits, study-wide: Most CMV-associated TCR beta chains appeared HLA-restricted in a later analysis.

The PCR employed 60 Vbeta primers together with 13 Jbeta primers. Data came from immunoSEQ multiplex PCR; TCRdb stores just in-frame clones and leaves some out. The sample carries some 97,000 clones, 84% recorded once. As for the donors, each was a healthy bone marrow donor. On this clone: Its antigen is not identified.

Trimming took 1 base from V and 1 from J; bases not matched to a gene: 7. The CDR3 runs 17 residues. Germline CDR1 and CDR2: SGHNT and YENEEA. The clonotype comes from a woman younger than 30 in good health and CMV-seronegative. Specimen: PBMCs. This chain connects TRBV11-3 to TRBJ2-5, with TRBD2 matching 9 bases. CDR3 loop: CASSLVLPSGTQETQYF. Written as DNA, the CDR3 is TGTGCCAGCAGCTTAGTTCTTCCTAGCGGGACCCAAGAGACCCAGTACTTC.